A selection of T cell receptor beta chains follows, all from one sample in a study of blood T cell repertoires in COVID-19. Assay: immunoSEQ multiplex PCR; the TCRdb copy retains only in-frame clones and omits some. This sample carries approximately 180,000 clones, 88% of them seen once, and the ten largest clones take roughly 6%. The sample comprised peripheral blood. The receptors shown here come from a man between 40 and 49 years old with active or convalescent COVID-19. Each CDR3 is given with its conserved first and last residue. A D gene is named only where the DNA matches it firmly. Only some rows state a clone size, as once, few, many or a class for expanded clones.

V gene	J gene	clone size	D gene	CDR3 protein	CDR3 DNA
TRBV6-2/TRBV6-3	TRBJ1-6	NA	NA	CASSTRQVRDSPLHF	TGTGCCAGCAGTACCCGACAGGTACGGGATTCACCCCTCCACTTT
TRBV7-2	TRBJ1-5	few	NA	CASSLGGSPNQPQHF	TGTGCCAGCAGCTTAGGCGGGTCCCCTAATCAGCCCCAGCATTTT
TRBV3-1/TRBV3-2	TRBJ2-2	NA	TRBD2	CASSPRGGRTGELFF	TGTGCCAGCAGCCCCCGGGGGGGCCGAACCGGGGAGCTGTTTTTT
TRBV7-3	TRBJ2-6	NA	NA	CASSFLGGASGANVLTF	TGTGCCAGCAGCTTTTTGGGTGGGGCATCTGGGGCCAACGTCCTGACTTTC
TRBV30	TRBJ2-2	NA	TRBD2	CAEGLAGAGGELFF	TGTGCGGAGGGACTAGCGGGAGCGGGCGGGGAGCTGTTTTTT
TRBV5-1	TRBJ2-7	NA	NA	CASSIERSYEQYF	TGCGCCAGCAGCATTGAACGGAGCTACGAGCAGTACTTC
TRBV2	TRBJ1-2	NA	NA	CASSARGGADYGYTF	TGTGCCAGCAGTGCCCGGGGGGGGGCGGACTATGGCTACACCTTC
TRBV5-1	TRBJ2-5	NA	TRBD2	CASSFSGAQETQYF	TGCGCCAGCAGCTTTAGCGGGGCACAAGAGACCCAGTACTTC
TRBV28	TRBJ1-1	NA	TRBD1	CASTPGGAGSVFF	TGTGCCAGCACCCCAGGGGGTGCAGGGTCTGTTTTCTTT
TRBV6-5	TRBJ2-1	NA	TRBD1	CASSYRGTGWNEQFF	TGTGCCAGCAGTTACCGGGGGACAGGGTGGAATGAGCAGTTCTTC
TRBV28	TRBJ1-4	NA	TRBD1	CASSLTGGPTNEKLFF	TGTGCCAGCAGTTTGACAGGGGGCCCTACTAATGAAAAACTGTTTTTT
TRBV7-9	TRBJ1-1	few	TRBD1	CASSLTGGEAFF	TGTGCCAGCAGCTTGACAGGGGGTGAAGCTTTCTTT
TRBV29-1	TRBJ1-2	NA	TRBD1	CSVGIGTGPYTF	TGCAGCGTTGGAATCGGGACAGGGCCTTACACCTTC
TRBV28	TRBJ2-7	NA	TRBD2	CASSLRRGGGYYEQYF	TGTGCCAGCAGTCTACGGCGCGGGGGAGGATACTACGAGCAGTACTTC
TRBV13	TRBJ2-1	NA	TRBD1	CASSLEYRGHENEQFF	TGTGCCAGCAGCTTAGAATACAGGGGGCACGAAAATGAGCAGTTCTTC
TRBV28	TRBJ2-1	NA	TRBD2	CASSLSGTSRHEQFF	TGTGCCAGCAGTTTATCTGGGACTAGCCGTCATGAGCAGTTCTTC
TRBV12-5	TRBJ1-1	NA	NA	CASGSQENTEAFF	TGTGCTAGTGGTTCACAAGAGAACACTGAAGCTTTCTTT
TRBV9	TRBJ2-7	NA	NA	CASSWSQGSGDEQYF	TGTGCCAGCAGCTGGAGTCAGGGGTCTGGGGACGAGCAGTACTTC
TRBV7-6	TRBJ1-1	NA	TRBD1	CASSLGTGVNTEAFF	TGTGCCAGCAGCTTAGGTACAGGGGTCAATACTGAAGCTTTCTTT
TRBV27	TRBJ1-5	NA	NA	CASSPNTPGGSNQPQHF	TGTGCCAGCAGTCCCAACACCCCCGGGGGTAGCAATCAGCCCCAGCATTTT
TRBV9	TRBJ1-2	NA	TRBD1	CASNPGGQGRGYTF	TGTGCCAGCAACCCGGGTGGACAGGGACGTGGCTACACCTTC
TRBV7-3	TRBJ2-5	NA	TRBD2	CASSLIVLAGGLTQETQYF	TGTGCCAGCAGCTTAATAGTCCTAGCGGGGGGCCTAACCCAAGAGACCCAGTACTTC
TRBV5-1	TRBJ2-3	NA	NA	CASSFGGAQDTQYF	TGCGCCAGCAGCTTTGGGGGGGCCCAAGATACGCAGTATTTT
TRBV12-3/TRBV12-4	TRBJ2-7	NA	NA	CASSLGRQGQYF	TGTGCCAGCAGTTTAGGTCGACAAGGGCAGTACTTC
TRBV2	TRBJ2-3	NA	TRBD2	CASTDGGGRGRTDTQYF	TGTGCCAGCACGGATGGGGGTGGGAGGGGTCGGACAGATACGCAGTATTTT
TRBV11-1	TRBJ1-1	once	NA	CASSLVVDTEAFF	TGTGCCAGCAGCTTAGTAGTGGACACTGAAGCTTTCTTT
TRBV12-3/TRBV12-4	TRBJ2-3	NA	NA	CASSPSGTQYF	TGTGCCAGCAGTCCCTCAGGTACGCAGTATTTT
TRBV19	TRBJ2-5	NA	TRBD1	CASSVAGTGGSLGGETQYF	TGTGCCAGTAGTGTCGCCGGGACAGGGGGCTCATTAGGTGGGGAGACCCAGTACTTC
TRBV6-5	TRBJ2-1	NA	NA	CASSRQGDEQFF	TGTGCCAGCAGCCGGCAGGGCGATGAGCAGTTCTTC
TRBV5-1	TRBJ2-7	NA	NA	CASSLNGAGSYEQYF	TGCGCCAGCAGCTTGAATGGTGCAGGCTCCTACGAGCAGTACTTC
TRBV6-5	TRBJ2-2	NA	TRBD1	CASTMGQGAAGELFF	TGTGCCAGCACCATGGGACAGGGGGCTGCCGGGGAGCTGTTTTTT
TRBV20-1	TRBJ2-5	NA	TRBD1	CSASVTGTGAAETQYF	TGCAGTGCTAGTGTTACCGGGACAGGGGCAGCGGAGACCCAGTACTTC
TRBV18	TRBJ2-4	NA	NA	CASSPLLQGSENIQYF	TGTGCCAGCTCACCTCTTCTCCAGGGGAGCGAAAACATTCAGTACTTC
TRBV6-4	TRBJ2-7	few	TRBD2	CASRTQRGSYEQYF	TGTGCCAGCAGGACGCAGCGGGGGTCCTACGAGCAGTACTTC
TRBV28	TRBJ1-1	NA	NA	CASSLRGSLGTEAFF	TGTGCCAGCAGTTTAAGGGGATCCCTGGGCACTGAAGCTTTCTTT
TRBV5-1	TRBJ2-3	NA	TRBD2	CASSLTSGRTDTQYF	TGCGCCAGCAGCTTGACCAGCGGGAGGACTGATACGCAGTATTTT
TRBV11-3	TRBJ1-2	NA	TRBD1	CASSFRDSLNYGYTF	TGTGCCAGCAGCTTTCGGGACAGCCTTAACTATGGCTACACCTTC
TRBV24-1	TRBJ2-1	few	NA	CATGQGGWEQFF	TGTGCCACCGGCCAAGGGGGTTGGGAGCAGTTCTTC
TRBV27	TRBJ2-3	NA	NA	CASSLDGSTDTQYF	TGTGCCAGCAGTTTAGACGGGAGCACAGATACGCAGTATTTT
TRBV5-4	TRBJ2-3	once	TRBD1	CASTPGQGLPMRGDTQYF	TGTGCCAGCACCCCGGGACAGGGACTTCCCATGAGGGGTGATACGCAGTATTTT
TRBV20-1	TRBJ1-5	NA	NA	CSASGPPPQPQHF	TGCAGTGCTAGTGGTCCCCCTCCTCAGCCCCAGCATTTT
TRBV19	TRBJ1-4	NA	NA	CASSIQGVNEKLFF	TGTGCCAGTAGTATTCAGGGCGTTAATGAAAAACTGTTTTTT
TRBV7-2	TRBJ1-1	NA	TRBD1	CASSLDSGGLTEAFF	TGTGCCAGCAGCTTAGATTCAGGGGGCTTGACTGAAGCTTTCTTT
TRBV9	TRBJ2-3	NA	NA	CASSVVPTVLDTQYF	TGTGCCAGCAGCGTAGTTCCCACAGTCTTAGATACGCAGTATTTT
TRBV19	TRBJ2-7	NA	TRBD2	CASSIGASGGSSYEQYF	TGTGCCAGTAGCATAGGGGCTAGCGGGGGGAGCTCCTACGAGCAGTACTTC
TRBV28	TRBJ1-5	NA	TRBD1	CASSSYGQGGQPQHF	TGTGCCAGCAGTTCCTACGGACAGGGGGGCCAGCCCCAGCATTTT
TRBV19	TRBJ1-3	few	NA	CASRRQFFSGNTIYF	TGTGCCAGTAGGCGACAATTTTTCTCTGGAAACACCATATATTTT
TRBV7-2	TRBJ1-5	once	NA	CASSLSFDQPQHF	TGTGCCAGCAGCTTAAGCTTTGATCAGCCCCAGCATTTT
TRBV7-8	TRBJ2-7	NA	TRBD1	CASSLGPRQGGSYEQYF	TGTGCCAGCAGCTTAGGGCCCAGACAGGGTGGTTCCTACGAGCAGTACTTC